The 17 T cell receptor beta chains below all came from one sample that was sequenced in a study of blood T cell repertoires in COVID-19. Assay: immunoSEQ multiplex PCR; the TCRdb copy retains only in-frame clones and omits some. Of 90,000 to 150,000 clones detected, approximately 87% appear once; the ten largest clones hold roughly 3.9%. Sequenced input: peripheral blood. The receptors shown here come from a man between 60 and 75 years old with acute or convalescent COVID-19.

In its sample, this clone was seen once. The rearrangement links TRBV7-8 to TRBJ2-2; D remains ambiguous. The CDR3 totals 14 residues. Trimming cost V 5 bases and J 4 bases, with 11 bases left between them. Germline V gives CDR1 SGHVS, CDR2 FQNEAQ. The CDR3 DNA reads TGTGCCAGCAGCCCCCAGTGGGCCACCGGGGAGCTGTTTTTT. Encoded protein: CASSPQWATGELFF.

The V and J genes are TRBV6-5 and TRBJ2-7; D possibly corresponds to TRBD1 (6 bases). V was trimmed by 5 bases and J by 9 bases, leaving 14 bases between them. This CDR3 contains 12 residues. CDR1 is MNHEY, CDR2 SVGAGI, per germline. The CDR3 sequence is CASSTGTLGQYF. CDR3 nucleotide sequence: TGTGCCAGCAGTACAGGGACGCTAGGGCAGTACTTC.

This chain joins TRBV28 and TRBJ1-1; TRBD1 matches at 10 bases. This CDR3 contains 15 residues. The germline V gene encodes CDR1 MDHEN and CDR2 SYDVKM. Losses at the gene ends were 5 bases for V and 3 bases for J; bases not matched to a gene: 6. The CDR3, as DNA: TGTGCCAGCAGTGACAGGGGGCAGGCGGACACTGAAGCTTTCTTT. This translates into CASSDRGQADTEAFF.

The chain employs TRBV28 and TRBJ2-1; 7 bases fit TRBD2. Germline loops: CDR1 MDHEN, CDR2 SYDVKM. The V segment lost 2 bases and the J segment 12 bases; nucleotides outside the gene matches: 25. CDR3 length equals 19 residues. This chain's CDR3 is CASSLRDSGLLADPLVQFF. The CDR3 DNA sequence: TGTGCCAGCAGTTTAAGAGACAGCGGATTGCTAGCGGACCCGTTAGTGCAGTTCTTC.

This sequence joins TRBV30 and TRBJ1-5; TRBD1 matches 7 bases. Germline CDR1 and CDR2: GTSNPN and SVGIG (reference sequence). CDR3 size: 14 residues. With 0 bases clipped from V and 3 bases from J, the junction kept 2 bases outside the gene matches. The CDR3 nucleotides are TGTGCCTGGAGTGTGGGACAGCTCAATCAGCCCCAGCATTTT. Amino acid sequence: CAWSVGQLNQPQHF.

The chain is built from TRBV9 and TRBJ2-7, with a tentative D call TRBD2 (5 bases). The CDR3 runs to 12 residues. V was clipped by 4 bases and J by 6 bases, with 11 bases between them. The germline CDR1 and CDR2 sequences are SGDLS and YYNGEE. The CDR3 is CASSPNEGEQYF. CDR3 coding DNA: TGTGCCAGCAGCCCGAACGAGGGCGAGCAGTACTTC.

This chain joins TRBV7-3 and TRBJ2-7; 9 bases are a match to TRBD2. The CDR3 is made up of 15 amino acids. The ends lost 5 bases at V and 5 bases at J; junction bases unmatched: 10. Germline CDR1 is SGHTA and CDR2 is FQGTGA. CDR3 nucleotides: TGTGCCAGCAGCGACCCTAGCGGGGCCGGGAACGAGCAGTACTTC. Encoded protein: CASSDPSGAGNEQYF.

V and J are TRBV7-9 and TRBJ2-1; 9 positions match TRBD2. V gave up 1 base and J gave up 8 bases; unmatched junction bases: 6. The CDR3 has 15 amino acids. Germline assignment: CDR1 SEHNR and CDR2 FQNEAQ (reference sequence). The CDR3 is CASSLGLAGLDEQFF. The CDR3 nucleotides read TGTGCCAGCAGCTTAGGGCTAGCGGGACTCGATGAGCAGTTCTTC.

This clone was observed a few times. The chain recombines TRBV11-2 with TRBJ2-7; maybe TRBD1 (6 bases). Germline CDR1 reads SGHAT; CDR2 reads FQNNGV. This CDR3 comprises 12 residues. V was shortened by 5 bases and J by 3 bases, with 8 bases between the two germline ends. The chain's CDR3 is CASSEQGYEQYF. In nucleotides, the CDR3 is TGTGCCAGCAGCGAACAGGGCTACGAGCAGTACTTC.

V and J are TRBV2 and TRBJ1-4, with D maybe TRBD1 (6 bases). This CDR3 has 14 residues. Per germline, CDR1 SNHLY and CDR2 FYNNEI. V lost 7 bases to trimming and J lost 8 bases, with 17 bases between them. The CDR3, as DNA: TGTGCCAGCACCTTAGGGGGATTAGGAGAAAAACTGTTTTTT. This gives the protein CASTLGGLGEKLFF.

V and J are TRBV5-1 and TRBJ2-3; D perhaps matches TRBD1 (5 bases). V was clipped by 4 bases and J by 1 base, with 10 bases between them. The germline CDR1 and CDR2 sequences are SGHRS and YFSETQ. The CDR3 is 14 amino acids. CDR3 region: CASSPWGGTDTQYF. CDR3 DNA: TGCGCCAGCAGCCCTTGGGGCGGCACAGATACGCAGTATTTT.

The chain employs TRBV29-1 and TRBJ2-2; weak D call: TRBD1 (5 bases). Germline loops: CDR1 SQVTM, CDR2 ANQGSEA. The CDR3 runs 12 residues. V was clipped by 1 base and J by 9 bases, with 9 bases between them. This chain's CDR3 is CSVEVRGRELFF. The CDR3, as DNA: TGCAGCGTTGAAGTTAGGGGCCGGGAGCTGTTTTTT.

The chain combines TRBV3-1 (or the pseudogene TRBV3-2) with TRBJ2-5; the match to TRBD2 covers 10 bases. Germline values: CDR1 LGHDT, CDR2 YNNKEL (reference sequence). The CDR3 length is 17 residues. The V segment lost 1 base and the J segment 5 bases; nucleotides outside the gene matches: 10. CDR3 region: CASSQVRSGRAGETQYF. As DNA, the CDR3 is TGTGCCAGCAGCCAAGTACGGAGCGGGAGGGCCGGGGAGACCCAGTACTTC.

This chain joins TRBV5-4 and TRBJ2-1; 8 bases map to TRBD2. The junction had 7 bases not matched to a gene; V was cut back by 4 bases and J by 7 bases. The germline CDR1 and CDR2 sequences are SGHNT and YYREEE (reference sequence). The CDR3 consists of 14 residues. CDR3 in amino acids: CASSPGLAPNEQFF. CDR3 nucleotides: TGTGCCAGCAGCCCTGGACTAGCTCCTAATGAGCAGTTCTTC.

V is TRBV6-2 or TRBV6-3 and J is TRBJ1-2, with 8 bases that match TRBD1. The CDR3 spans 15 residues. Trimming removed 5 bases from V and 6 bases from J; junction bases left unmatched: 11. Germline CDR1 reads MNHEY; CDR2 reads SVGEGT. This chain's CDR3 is CASSKSWTGNDGYTF. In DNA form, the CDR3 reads TGTGCCAGCAGTAAATCGTGGACAGGGAACGATGGCTACACCTTC.

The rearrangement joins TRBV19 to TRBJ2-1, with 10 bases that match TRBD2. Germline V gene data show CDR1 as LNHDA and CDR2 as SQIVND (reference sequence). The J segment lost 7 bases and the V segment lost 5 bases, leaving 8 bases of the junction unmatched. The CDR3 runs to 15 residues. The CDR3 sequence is CASSPRYSGGNEQFF. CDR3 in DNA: TGTGCCAGTAGTCCCCGGTATAGCGGGGGGAATGAGCAGTTCTTC.

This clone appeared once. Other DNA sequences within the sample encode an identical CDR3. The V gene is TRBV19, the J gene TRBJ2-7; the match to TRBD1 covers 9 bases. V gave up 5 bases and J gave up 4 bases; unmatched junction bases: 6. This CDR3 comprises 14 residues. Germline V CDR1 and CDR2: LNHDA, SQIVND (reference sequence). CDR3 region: CASSPGQGLYEQYF. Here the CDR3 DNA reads TGTGCCAGTAGTCCGGGACAGGGTCTGTACGAGCAGTACTTC.